This section outlines one T cell receptor beta chain sequence together with its context. This clone was seen only once. Its specific antigen is unknown. No quality values exist for individual bases; no much larger clone is one base distant. This entry is derived from a study of blood T cell repertoires in COVID-19 (dated by TCRdb to the early 2020s). With respect to the entire study: Samples from collaborators originated in the United States, Italy and Spain and spanned both the acute and convalescent phases of COVID-19. The material from the prospective study consisted of cDNA or gDNA derived from T cells, B-cell-depleted T cells, or PBMCs. Subjects who had been exposed to COVID-19, were actively infected with it, or had recovered from it provided the deeply sampled blood TCRbeta repertoires that made up the dataset. The repertoires were made available in a free public database intended to serve as a resource for research on the immune response to SARS-CoV-2. Samples came from the ongoing ImmuneRACE study (first 160 participants) plus 1,254 subjects from 6 global collaborators. Sample metadata almost always included a de-identified subject ID, COVID-19 status, age in years and sex. HLA class I and class II types, where available, came from metadata supplied by the sample provider rather than from assay-based typing. What the research found in general, with its limitations: How much clinical and demographic metadata was included differed by source and by participant, and the metadata was provided uncurated.

Each collaborating institution followed its own protocols to collect whole blood in K2EDTA tubes. For TCRbeta analysis, collaborators shipped samples in one of three forms: frozen whole blood, isolated PBMCs, or DNA extracted from either of those sample types. The CDR3 contains 15 residues, cysteine and phenylalanine counted. Solely the CDR3 DNA is kept, with 45 bases framed from the first base. The germline V gene specifies MGHRA as CDR1 and YSYEKL as CDR2. Deletion took 3 bases off V and 6 bases off J, with a span of 15 bases between the germline ends. TCRbeta CDR3 regions were amplified from genomic DNA by means of the immunoSEQ Assay, a bias-controlled multiplex PCR. The authors processed their data as follows. The number of nucleated cells in each sample was estimated by amplification of reference gene primers within the assay. Sequence reads were collapsed and filtered to measure the absolute abundance of every unique TCRbeta CDR3 rearrangement. For each sample, productive Simpson clonality was calculated as the square root of Simpson's diversity index across productive rearrangements. As stored in TCRdb, this immuneACCESS dataset retains in-frame rearrangements with V and J assigned. A fraction of the clones does not appear; measured against another copy, unresolved V genes explain less than half of the discrepancy, and the remainder lacks a known reason. D and trimming come from the DNA, and the V and J calls and clone size come from that table. The table for this sample lists about 410,000 clones; more than 80% of them were counted only once. 1.4% to 1.5% of the sample is held by the ten biggest clonotypes.

This receptor chain uses TRBV4-1 and TRBJ1-5, with no reliable assignment of the D segment. This receptor was obtained from a woman aged 25 to 39 with active or convalescent COVID-19. The specimen sequenced was peripheral blood. The DNA reads as follows: TGCGCCAGCAGCCAGCAGGCGGGAGTAGGTCAGCCCCAGCATTTT. The encoded protein is CASSQQAGVGQPQHF.